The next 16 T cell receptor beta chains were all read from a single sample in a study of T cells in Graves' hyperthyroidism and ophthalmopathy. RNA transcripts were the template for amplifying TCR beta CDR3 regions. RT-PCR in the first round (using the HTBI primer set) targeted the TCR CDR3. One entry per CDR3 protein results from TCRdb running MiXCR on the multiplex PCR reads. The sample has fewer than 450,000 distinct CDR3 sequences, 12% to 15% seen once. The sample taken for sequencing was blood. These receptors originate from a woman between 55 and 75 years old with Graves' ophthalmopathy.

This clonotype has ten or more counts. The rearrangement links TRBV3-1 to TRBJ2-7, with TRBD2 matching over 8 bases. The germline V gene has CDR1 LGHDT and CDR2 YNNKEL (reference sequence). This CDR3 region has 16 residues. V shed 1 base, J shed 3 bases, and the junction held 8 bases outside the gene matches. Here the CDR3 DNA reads TGTGCCAGCAGCCAAGTTAGTACTAGCGGCTACTACGAGCAGTACTTC. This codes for CASSQVSTSGYYEQYF.

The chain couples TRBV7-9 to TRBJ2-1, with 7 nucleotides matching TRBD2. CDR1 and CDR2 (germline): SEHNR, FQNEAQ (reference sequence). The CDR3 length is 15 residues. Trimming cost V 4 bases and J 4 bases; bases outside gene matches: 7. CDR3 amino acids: CASSSSGVRYNEQFF. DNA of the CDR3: TGTGCCAGCAGCTCTAGCGGAGTTAGATACAATGAGCAGTTCTTC.

CDR3 protein: CASSSPVAYGHEQFF. The CDR3, as DNA: TGTGCCAGCAGCTCCCCCGTCGCTTACGGCCATGAGCAGTTCTTC. The chain recombines TRBV12-3 or TRBV12-4 with TRBJ2-1; D unresolved. Deletions cut 6 bases from V and 8 bases from J, with 20 bases between. The CDR3 is 15 residues long.

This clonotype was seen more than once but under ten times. The CDR3 loop is CASSYGQGNEQFF. In nucleotides, the CDR3 is TGTGCCAGCAGTTACGGACAGGGCAATGAGCAGTTCTTC. The chain links TRBV6-6 to TRBJ2-1; 8 bases line up with TRBD1. With V trimmed by 2 bases and J by 6 bases, 0 bases remained unmatched. CDR3 length: 13 amino acids. Germline V gene sequence: CDR1 MNHNY, CDR2 SVGAGI (reference sequence).

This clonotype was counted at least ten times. This CDR3 reads CASYSPLGLAGEGGDTDTQYF. The CDR3 DNA follows: TGTGCCAGCTATAGCCCCCTTGGGCTAGCGGGAGAGGGTGGTGATACAGATACGCAGTATTTT. The chain recombines TRBV6-1 with TRBJ2-3; 10 bases map to TRBD2. Trimming took 8 bases from V and 3 from J; bases not matched to a gene: 26. Germline assignment: CDR1 MNHNS and CDR2 SASEGT. This CDR3 region has 21 residues.

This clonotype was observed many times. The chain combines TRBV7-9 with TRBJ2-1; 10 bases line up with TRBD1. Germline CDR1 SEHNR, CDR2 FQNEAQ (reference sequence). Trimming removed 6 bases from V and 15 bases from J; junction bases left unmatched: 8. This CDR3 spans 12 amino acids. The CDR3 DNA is TGTGCCAGCAGACCGGACAGGGGGGAAATGTTCTTC. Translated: CASRPDRGEMFF.

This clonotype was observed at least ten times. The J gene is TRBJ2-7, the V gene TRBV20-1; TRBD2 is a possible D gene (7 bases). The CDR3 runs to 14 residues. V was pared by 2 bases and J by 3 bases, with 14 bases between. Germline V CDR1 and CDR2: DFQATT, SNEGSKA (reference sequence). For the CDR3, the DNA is TGCAGTGCTAGAAGGGGGAGGGCAAGCTACGAGCAGTACTTC. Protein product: CSARRGRASYEQYF.

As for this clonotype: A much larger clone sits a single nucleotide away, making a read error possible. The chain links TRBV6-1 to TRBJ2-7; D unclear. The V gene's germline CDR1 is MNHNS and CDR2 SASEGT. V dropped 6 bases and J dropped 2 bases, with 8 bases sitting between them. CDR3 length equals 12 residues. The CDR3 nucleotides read TGTGCCAGCAGCGGACGGACCTACGAGCAGTACTTC. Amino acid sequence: CASSGRTYEQYF.

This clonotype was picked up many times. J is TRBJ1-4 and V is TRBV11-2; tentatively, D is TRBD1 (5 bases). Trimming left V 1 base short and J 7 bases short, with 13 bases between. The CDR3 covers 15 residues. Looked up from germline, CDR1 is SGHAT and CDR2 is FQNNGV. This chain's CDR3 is CASSLGGGRFEKLFF. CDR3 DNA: TGTGCCAGCAGCTTAGGGGGCGGGCGCTTTGAAAAACTGTTTTTT.

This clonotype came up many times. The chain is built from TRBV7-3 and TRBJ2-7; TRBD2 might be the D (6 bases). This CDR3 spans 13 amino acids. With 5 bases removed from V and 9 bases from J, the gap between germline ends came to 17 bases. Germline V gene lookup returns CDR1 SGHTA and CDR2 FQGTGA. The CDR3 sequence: CASSAKEWDSQYF. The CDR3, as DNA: TGTGCCAGCAGCGCAAAAGAGTGGGACTCGCAGTACTTC.

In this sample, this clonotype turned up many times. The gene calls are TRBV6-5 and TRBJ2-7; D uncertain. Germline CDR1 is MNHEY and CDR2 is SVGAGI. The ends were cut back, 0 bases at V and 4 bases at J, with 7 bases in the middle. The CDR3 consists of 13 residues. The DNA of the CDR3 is TGTGCCAGCAGTTACTCGATGGGATACGAGCAGTACTTC. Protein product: CASSYSMGYEQYF.

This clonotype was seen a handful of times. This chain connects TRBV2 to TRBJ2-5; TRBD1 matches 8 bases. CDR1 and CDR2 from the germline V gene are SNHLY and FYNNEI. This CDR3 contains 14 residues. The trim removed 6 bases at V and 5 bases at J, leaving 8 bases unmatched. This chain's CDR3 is CASSPGTGVETQYF. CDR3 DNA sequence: TGTGCCAGCAGCCCCGGGACAGGCGTTGAGACCCAGTACTTC.

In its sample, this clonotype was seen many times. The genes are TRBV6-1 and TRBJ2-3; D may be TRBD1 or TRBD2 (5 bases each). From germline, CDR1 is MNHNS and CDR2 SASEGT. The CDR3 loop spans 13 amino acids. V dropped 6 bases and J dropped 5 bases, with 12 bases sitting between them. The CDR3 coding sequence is TGTGCCAGCAGGAGGGGAGCTGGAGATACGCAGTATTTT. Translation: CASRRGAGDTQYF.

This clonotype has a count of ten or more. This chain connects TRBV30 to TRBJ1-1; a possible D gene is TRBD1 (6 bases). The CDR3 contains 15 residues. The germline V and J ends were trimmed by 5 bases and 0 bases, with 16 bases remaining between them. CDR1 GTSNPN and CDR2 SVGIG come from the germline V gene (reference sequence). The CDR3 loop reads CAWGDTLTMNTEAFF. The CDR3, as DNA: TGTGCCTGGGGGGACACCCTTACCATGAACACTGAAGCTTTCTTT.

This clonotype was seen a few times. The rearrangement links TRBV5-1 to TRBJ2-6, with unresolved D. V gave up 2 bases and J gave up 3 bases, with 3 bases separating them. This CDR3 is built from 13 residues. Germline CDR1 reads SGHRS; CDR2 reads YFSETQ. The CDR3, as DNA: TGCGCCAGCAGCTTAGATGGGGCCAACGTCCTGACTTTC. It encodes CASSLDGANVLTF. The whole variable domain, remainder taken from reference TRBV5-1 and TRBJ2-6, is KAGVTQTPRYLIKTRGQQVTLSCSPISGHRSVSWYQQTPGQGLQFLFEYFSETQRNKGNFPGRFSGRQFSNSRSEMNVSTLELGDSALYLCASSLDGANVLTFGAGSRLTVL.

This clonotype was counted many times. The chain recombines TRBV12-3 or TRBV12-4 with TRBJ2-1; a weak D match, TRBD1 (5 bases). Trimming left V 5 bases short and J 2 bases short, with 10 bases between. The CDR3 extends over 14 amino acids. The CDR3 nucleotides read TGTGCCAGCAGTCCCATAGGGGCCTACAATGAGCAGTTCTTC. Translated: CASSPIGAYNEQFF.